This T cell receptor (beta chain) was captured in a study of T cells in Graves' hyperthyroidism and ophthalmopathy. Notes on the study in general: Stable hyperthyroidism was separated from ophthalmopathy by a model based on 13 V-J features.

Germline assignment: CDR1 DFQATT and CDR2 SNEGSKA (reference sequence). Trimming took 1 base from V and 5 from J, leaving 15 bases between them. The CDR3 consists of 15 residues. RNA transcripts provided the source from which TCR beta CDR3 regions were amplified. A set of HTBI primers served as the primers for a first-round RT-PCR of the TCR CDR3. TCRdb re-called the multiplex PCR reads through MiXCR, storing one row per CDR3 protein. The sample has more than 300,000 distinct CDR3 sequences, about 14% seen once. This clonotype showed up many times. Its antigen is currently unknown. The chain employs TRBV20-1 and TRBJ2-1, with D perhaps matching TRBD2 (6 bases). The sample was blood. The source of this sequence is a woman between 25 and 40 years old with Graves' ophthalmopathy. The CDR3 nucleotides read TGCAGTGCTAGAGGACTAGGTATAGTCAACAATGAGCAGTTCTTC. It translates to CSARGLGIVNNEQFF.